This T cell receptor (beta chain) was sequenced during a study of shared clonotypes between healthy human individuals. Study conclusions and caveats: In this cohort, only blood was sampled, and tissue repertoires likely differ.

The table lists this clone with a few counts. What it binds is unknown. The CDR3 is 12 residues long. Germline lookup yields CDR1 SGHAT and CDR2 FQNNGV. V was trimmed by 6 bases and J by 5 bases, leaving 5 bases between them. CD45RO-negative, CCR7-positively selected cells formed the naive CD8 fraction, excluding terminally differentiated effector memory CD45RA+ cells. Deep-level running was used for the assay. Sequencing used immunoSEQ multiplex PCR; TCRdb keeps in-frame clones, though not all of them. The sample holds roughly 890,000 clones, about 91% seen once. The V call is TRBV11-2, the J call TRBJ2-6; no reliable D call. Input material: naive CD8+ T cells sorted from blood. This receptor was obtained from a man aged 25-40 years in good health. In DNA, the CDR3 is TGTGCCAGCAGGGTAAGGGCCAACGTCCTGACTTTC. This gives the protein CASRVRANVLTF.